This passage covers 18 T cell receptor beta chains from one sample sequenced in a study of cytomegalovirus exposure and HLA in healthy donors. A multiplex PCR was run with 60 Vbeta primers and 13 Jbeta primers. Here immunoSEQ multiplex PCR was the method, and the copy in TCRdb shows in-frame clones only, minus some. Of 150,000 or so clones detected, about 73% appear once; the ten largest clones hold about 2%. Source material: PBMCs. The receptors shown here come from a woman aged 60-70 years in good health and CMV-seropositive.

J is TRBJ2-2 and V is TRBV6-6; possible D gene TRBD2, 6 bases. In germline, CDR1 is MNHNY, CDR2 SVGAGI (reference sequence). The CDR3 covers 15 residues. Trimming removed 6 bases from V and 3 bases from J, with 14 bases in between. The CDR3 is CASSPGRGYTGELFF. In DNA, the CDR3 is TGTGCCAGCAGCCCAGGGCGGGGTTACACCGGGGAGCTGTTTTTT.

As DNA, the CDR3 is TGTGCCAGCAGTTTATCCACATTGGACAGGGGGCGCAGCTATGGCTACACCTTC. Translated, it gives CASSLSTLDRGRSYGYTF. The gene calls are TRBV28 and TRBJ1-2; 11 bases align to TRBD1. The germline V gene has CDR1 MDHEN and CDR2 SYDVKM. This CDR3 contains 18 residues. The trim removed 1 base at V and 4 bases at J, leaving 11 bases unmatched.

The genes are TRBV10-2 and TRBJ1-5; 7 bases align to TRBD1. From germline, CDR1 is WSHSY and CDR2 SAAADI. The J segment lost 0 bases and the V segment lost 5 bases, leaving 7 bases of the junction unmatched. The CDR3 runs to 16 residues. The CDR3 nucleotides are TGCGCCAGCAGTCGCGACAGGGCTGTTAGCAATCAGCCCCAGCATTTT. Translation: CASSRDRAVSNQPQHF.

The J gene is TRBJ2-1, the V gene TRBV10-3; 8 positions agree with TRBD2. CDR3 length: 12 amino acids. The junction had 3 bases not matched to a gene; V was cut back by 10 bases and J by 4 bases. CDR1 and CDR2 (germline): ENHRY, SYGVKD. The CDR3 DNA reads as TGTGCCAGCCGGGGGGGGTACAATGAGCAGTTCTTC. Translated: CASRGGYNEQFF.

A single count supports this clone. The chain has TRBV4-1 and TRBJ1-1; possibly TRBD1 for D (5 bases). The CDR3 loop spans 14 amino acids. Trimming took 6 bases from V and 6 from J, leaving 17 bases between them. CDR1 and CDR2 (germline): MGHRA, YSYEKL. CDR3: CASSPREAGPEAFF. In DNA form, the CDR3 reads TGCGCCAGCAGTCCCCGGGAGGCAGGGCCTGAAGCTTTCTTT.

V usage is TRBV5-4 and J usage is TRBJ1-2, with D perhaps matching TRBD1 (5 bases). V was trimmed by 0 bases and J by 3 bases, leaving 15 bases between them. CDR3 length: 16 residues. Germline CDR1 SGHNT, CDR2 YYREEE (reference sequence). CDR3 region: CASSLGGGARDYGYTF. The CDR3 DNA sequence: TGTGCCAGCAGCTTGGGGGGAGGGGCCCGGGACTATGGCTACACCTTC.

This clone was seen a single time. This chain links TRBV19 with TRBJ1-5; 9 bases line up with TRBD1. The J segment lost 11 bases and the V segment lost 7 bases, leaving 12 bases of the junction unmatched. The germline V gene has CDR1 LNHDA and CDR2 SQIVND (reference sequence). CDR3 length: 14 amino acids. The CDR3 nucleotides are TGTGCCAGTACCGGTAGGACAGGGGCTATGTCCCAGCATTTT. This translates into CASTGRTGAMSQHF.

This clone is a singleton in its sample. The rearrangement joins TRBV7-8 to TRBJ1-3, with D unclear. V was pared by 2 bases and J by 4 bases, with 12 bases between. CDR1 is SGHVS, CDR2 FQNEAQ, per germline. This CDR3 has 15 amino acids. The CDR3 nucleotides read TGTGCCAGCAGCTTATCACAGTTAATAGGAAACACCATATATTTT. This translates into CASSLSQLIGNTIYF. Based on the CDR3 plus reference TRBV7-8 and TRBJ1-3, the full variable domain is GAGVSQSPRYKVAKRGQDVALRCDPISGHVSLFWYQQALGQGPEFLTYFQNEAQLDKSGLPSDRFFAERPEGSVSTLKIQRTQQEDSAVYLCASSLSQLIGNTIYFGEGSWLTVV.

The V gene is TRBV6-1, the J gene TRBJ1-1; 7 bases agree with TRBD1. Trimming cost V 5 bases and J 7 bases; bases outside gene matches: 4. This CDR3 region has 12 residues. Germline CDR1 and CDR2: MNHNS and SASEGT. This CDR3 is CASSWGQIEAFF. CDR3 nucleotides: TGTGCCAGCAGTTGGGGACAGATTGAAGCTTTCTTT.

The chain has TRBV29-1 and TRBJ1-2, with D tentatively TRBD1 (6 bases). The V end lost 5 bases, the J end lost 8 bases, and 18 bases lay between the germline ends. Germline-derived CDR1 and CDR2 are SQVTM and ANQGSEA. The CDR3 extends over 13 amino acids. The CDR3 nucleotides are TGCAGCGTTTCGCCCGGGACAAATCTCGGCTACACCTTC. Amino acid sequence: CSVSPGTNLGYTF.

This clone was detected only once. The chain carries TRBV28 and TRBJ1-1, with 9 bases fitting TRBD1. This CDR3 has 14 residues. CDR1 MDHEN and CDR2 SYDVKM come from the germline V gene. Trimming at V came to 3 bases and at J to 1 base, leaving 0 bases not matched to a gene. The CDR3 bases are TGTGCCAGCAGTTTGACAGGGGGGAACACTGAAGCTTTCTTT. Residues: CASSLTGGNTEAFF.

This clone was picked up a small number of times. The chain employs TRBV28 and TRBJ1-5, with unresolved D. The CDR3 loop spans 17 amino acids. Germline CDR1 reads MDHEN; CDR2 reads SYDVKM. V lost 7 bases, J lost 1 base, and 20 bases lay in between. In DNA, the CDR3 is TGTGCCAGCACCTCCCCAGCCCGGGTGAGGAGCAATCAGCCCCAGCATTTT. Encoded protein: CASTSPARVRSNQPQHF. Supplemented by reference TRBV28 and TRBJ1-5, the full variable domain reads DVKVTQSSRYLVKRTGEKVFLECVQDMDHENMFWYRQDPGLGLRLIYFSYDVKMKEKGDIPEGYSVSREKKERFSLILESASTNQTSMYLCASTSPARVRSNQPQHFGDGTRLSIL.

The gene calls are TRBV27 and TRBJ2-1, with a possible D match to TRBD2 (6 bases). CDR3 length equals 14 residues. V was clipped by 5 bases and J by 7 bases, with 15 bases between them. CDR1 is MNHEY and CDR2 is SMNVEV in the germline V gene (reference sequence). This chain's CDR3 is CASSTAGNVNEQFF. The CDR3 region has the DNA TGTGCCAGCAGTACTGCGGGAAATGTGAATGAGCAGTTCTTC.

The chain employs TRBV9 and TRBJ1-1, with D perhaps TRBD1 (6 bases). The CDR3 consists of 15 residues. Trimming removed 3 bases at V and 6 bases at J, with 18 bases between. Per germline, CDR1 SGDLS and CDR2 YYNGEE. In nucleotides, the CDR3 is TGTGCCAGCAGCGGCGTGGGACAAAGGAGCGCTGAAGCTTTCTTT. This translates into CASSGVGQRSAEAFF. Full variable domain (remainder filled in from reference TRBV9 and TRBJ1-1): DSGVTQTPKHLITATGQRVTLRCSPRSGDLSVYWYQQSLDQGLQFLIQYYNGEERAKGNILERFSAQQFPDLHSELNLSSLELGDSALYFCASSGVGQRSAEAFFGQGTRLTVV.

CDR3 nucleotide sequence: TGCGCCAGCAGCCCGGCCGGGACCTACGAGCAGTACTTC. This gives the protein CASSPAGTYEQYF. This chain uses TRBV5-1 with TRBJ2-7, with D possibly TRBD2 on 5 matching bases. CDR3 size: 13 residues. Trimming cost V 4 bases and J 2 bases, with 10 bases left between them. CDR1 and CDR2 (germline): SGHRS, YFSETQ.

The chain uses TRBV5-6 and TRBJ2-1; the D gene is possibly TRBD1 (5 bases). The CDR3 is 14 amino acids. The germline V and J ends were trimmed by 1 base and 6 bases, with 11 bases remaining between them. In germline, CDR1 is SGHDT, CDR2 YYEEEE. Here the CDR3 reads CASSLTGTPNEQFF. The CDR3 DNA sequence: TGTGCCAGCAGCTTGACAGGAACCCCCAATGAGCAGTTCTTC. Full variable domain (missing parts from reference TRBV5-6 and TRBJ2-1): DAGVTQSPTHLIKTRGQQVTLRCSPKSGHDTVSWYQQALGQGPQFIFQYYEEEERQRGNFPDRFSGHQFPNYSSELNVNALLLGDSALYLCASSLTGTPNEQFFGPGTRLTVL.

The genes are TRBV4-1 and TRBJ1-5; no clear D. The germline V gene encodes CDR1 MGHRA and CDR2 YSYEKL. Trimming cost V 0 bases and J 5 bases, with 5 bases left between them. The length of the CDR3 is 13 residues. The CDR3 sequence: CASSQDTHQPQHF. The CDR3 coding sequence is TGCGCCAGCAGCCAAGATACTCATCAGCCCCAGCATTTT.

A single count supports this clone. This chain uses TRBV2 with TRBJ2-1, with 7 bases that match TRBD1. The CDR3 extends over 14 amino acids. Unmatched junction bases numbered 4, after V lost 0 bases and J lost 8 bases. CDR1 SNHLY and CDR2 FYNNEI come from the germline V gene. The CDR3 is CASSEARQGDEQFF. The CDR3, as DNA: TGTGCCAGCAGTGAAGCGCGGCAGGGGGATGAGCAGTTCTTC.